Listed below are T cell receptor beta chains from one sample, sequenced in a study of blood T cell repertoires in COVID-19. The data were produced by immunoSEQ multiplex PCR, yet TCRdb's version contains in-frame clones alone and is incomplete. The table includes fewer than 60,000 clones, 80% to 90% detected once. The sample comprised peripheral blood. All receptors derive from a human donor with active COVID-19. The donor label of this sample is uncertain. Both conserved end residues are part of each CDR3. D genes are given only for firm matches. Expanded clones are given a class, and other clones once, few, many or no size at all.

J: TRBJ2-7
length: 13
D: -
size: -
V: TRBV18
CDR3: CASARGREYEQYF
DNA: TGTGCCAGCGCCAGGGGGCGGGAGTACGAGCAGTACTTC

J: TRBJ2-7
length: 15
D: TRBD1
size: -
V: TRBV9
CDR3: CASSVTPGQGYEQYF
DNA: TGTGCCAGCAGCGTAACTCCGGGACAGGGCTACGAGCAGTACTTC

J: TRBJ2-7
length: 14
D: -
size: -
V: TRBV5-1
CDR3: CASSLFTGKYEQYF
DNA: TGCGCCAGCAGCTTGTTTACAGGGAAATACGAGCAGTACTTC

J: TRBJ2-1
length: 16
D: -
size: -
V: TRBV7-3
CDR3: CASSPLGAGQSNEQFF
DNA: TGTGCCAGCAGCCCCCTGGGGGCAGGACAGAGCAATGAGCAGTTCTTC

J: TRBJ1-1
length: 15
D: -
size: few
V: TRBV7-2
CDR3: CASSWGGALSTEAFF
DNA: TGTGCCAGCAGCTGGGGGGGGGCGCTGAGCACTGAAGCTTTCTTT

J: TRBJ2-1
length: 14
D: -
size: -
V: TRBV18
CDR3: CASSPPRRGGEQFF
DNA: TGTGCCAGCTCACCGCCTCGAAGGGGCGGTGAGCAGTTCTTC

J: TRBJ1-6
length: 16
D: TRBD1
size: -
V: TRBV28
CDR3: CASSLERTGDGSPLYF
DNA: TGTGCCAGCAGTTTGGAAAGGACAGGGGATGGTTCACCCCTCTACTTT

J: TRBJ1-5
length: 14
D: TRBD1
size: -
V: TRBV20-1
CDR3: CSASDDRGAQPQHF
DNA: TGCAGTGCTAGTGATGACAGGGGGGCCCAGCCCCAGCATTTT

J: TRBJ1-4
length: 14
D: TRBD1
size: -
V: TRBV18
CDR3: CASSQGGFREKLFF
DNA: TGTGCCAGCTCACAAGGGGGCTTCAGGGAAAAACTGTTTTTT

J: TRBJ1-5
length: 16
D: TRBD1
size: -
V: TRBV5-6
CDR3: CASSYRTGQSNQPQHF
DNA: TGTGCCAGCAGCTACCGGACAGGGCAAAGCAATCAGCCCCAGCATTTT

J: TRBJ1-2
length: 13
D: -
size: -
V: TRBV5-4
CDR3: CASSLALDYGYTF
DNA: TGTGCCAGCAGCTTGGCCTTAGACTATGGCTACACCTTC

J: TRBJ2-7
length: 18
D: TRBD2
size: -
V: TRBV10-3
CDR3: CAISDPLALAGRSYEQYF
DNA: TGTGCCATCAGTGACCCATTGGCATTAGCGGGGCGATCCTACGAGCAGTACTTC

J: TRBJ2-5
length: 13
D: -
size: -
V: TRBV3-1/TRBV3-2
CDR3: CASSQGRGETQYF
DNA: TGTGCCAGCAGCCAAGGCAGGGGAGAGACCCAGTACTTC

J: TRBJ2-1
length: 15
D: TRBD2
size: -
V: TRBV30
CDR3: CAWSVAGRMRNEQFF
DNA: TGTGCCTGGAGTGTAGCGGGACGGATGAGAAATGAGCAGTTCTTC

J: TRBJ2-3
length: 15
D: -
size: -
V: TRBV9
CDR3: CASSVARLGTDTQYF
DNA: TGTGCCAGCAGCGTAGCTCGACTGGGCACAGATACGCAGTATTTT

J: TRBJ2-2
length: 15
D: -
size: -
V: TRBV29-1
CDR3: CSVEGGQGNTGELFF
DNA: TGCAGCGTTGAAGGGGGGCAGGGGAACACCGGGGAGCTGTTTTTT

J: TRBJ2-7
length: 15
D: TRBD2
size: -
V: TRBV29-1
CDR3: CSVALRGGRNYEQYF
DNA: TGCAGCGTCGCGCTAAGGGGAGGGAGAAACTACGAGCAGTACTTC

J: TRBJ2-7
length: 16
D: TRBD2
size: -
V: TRBV29-1
CDR3: CSVGASSGGSTGEQYF
DNA: TGCAGCGTTGGAGCGTCTAGCGGGGGGAGTACGGGGGAGCAGTACTTC

J: TRBJ1-1
length: 14
D: -
size: -
V: TRBV2
CDR3: CASTTAGGNTEAFF
DNA: TGTGCCAGCACCACGGCGGGGGGGAACACTGAAGCTTTCTTT

J: TRBJ2-1
length: 13
D: -
size: -
V: TRBV11-3
CDR3: CASSLPDYNEQFF
DNA: TGTGCCAGCAGCTTGCCAGATTACAATGAGCAGTTCTTC

J: TRBJ2-7
length: 14
D: TRBD1
size: -
V: TRBV20-1
CDR3: CSASGQGIGYEQYF
DNA: TGCAGTGCTAGTGGACAGGGTATAGGATACGAGCAGTACTTC

J: TRBJ2-2
length: 15
D: -
size: -
V: TRBV5-1
CDR3: CASSLAQAATGELFF
DNA: TGCGCCAGCAGCTTGGCACAGGCGGCTACCGGGGAGCTGTTTTTT

J: TRBJ1-5
length: 17
D: -
size: -
V: TRBV25-1
CDR3: CASSDTGTASFNQPQHF
DNA: TGTGCCAGCAGTGATACTGGTACAGCCTCCTTCAATCAGCCCCAGCATTTT

J: TRBJ2-1
length: 13
D: -
size: once
V: TRBV5-1
CDR3: CASSLKREIEQFF
DNA: TGCGCCAGCAGCCTCAAGAGGGAAATAGAGCAGTTCTTC

J: TRBJ2-1
length: 15
D: TRBD2
size: -
V: TRBV2
CDR3: CASSPSGGASNEQFF
DNA: TGTGCCAGCAGTCCGAGCGGGGGGGCCTCCAATGAGCAGTTCTTC

J: TRBJ2-3
length: 15
D: TRBD1
size: -
V: TRBV4-3
CDR3: CASSQRQGGADTQYF
DNA: TGCGCCAGCAGCCAACGACAGGGTGGCGCAGATACGCAGTATTTT

J: TRBJ1-1
length: 13
D: TRBD1
size: once
V: TRBV30
CDR3: CAGMTGRNTEAFF
DNA: TGTGCCGGGATGACAGGGAGGAACACTGAAGCTTTCTTT

J: TRBJ2-7
length: 12
D: -
size: few
V: TRBV7-9
CDR3: CASSLVAHEQYF
DNA: TGTGCCAGCAGCTTAGTGGCCCACGAGCAGTACTTC

J: TRBJ1-5
length: 15
D: -
size: -
V: TRBV2
CDR3: CASSETALINQPQHF
DNA: TGTGCCAGCAGTGAGACAGCCCTGATCAATCAGCCCCAGCATTTT

J: TRBJ2-3
length: 15
D: -
size: -
V: TRBV15
CDR3: CATSRDRQGTNTQYF
DNA: TGTGCCACCAGCAGAGATCGGCAGGGAACAAATACGCAGTATTTT

J: TRBJ1-6
length: 16
D: -
size: -
V: TRBV5-4
CDR3: CASSGGASSYNSPLHF
DNA: TGTGCCAGCAGCGGGGGGGCCAGCTCCTATAATTCACCCCTCCACTTT

J: TRBJ2-7
length: 13
D: -
size: -
V: TRBV27
CDR3: CASSFAGGVTQYF
DNA: TGTGCCAGCAGCTTTGCAGGAGGTGTTACGCAGTACTTC

J: TRBJ2-7
length: 14
D: TRBD2
size: -
V: TRBV5-1
CDR3: CASSSAGVTYEQYF
DNA: TGCGCCAGCAGCTCGGCGGGGGTAACCTACGAGCAGTACTTC

J: TRBJ2-1
length: 16
D: TRBD1
size: -
V: TRBV7-9
CDR3: CASSPGQGAGFNEQFF
DNA: TGTGCCAGCAGCCCGGGACAGGGGGCTGGTTTCAATGAGCAGTTCTTC

J: TRBJ2-1
length: 15
D: -
size: -
V: TRBV10-1
CDR3: CASNYTGSSYNEQFF
DNA: TGCGCCAGCAATTATACAGGGAGCTCCTACAATGAGCAGTTCTTC

J: TRBJ1-1
length: 14
D: -
size: -
V: TRBV9
CDR3: CASSVSGMNTEAFF
DNA: TGTGCCAGCAGCGTCTCCGGGATGAACACTGAAGCTTTCTTT

J: TRBJ2-5
length: 13
D: TRBD1
size: -
V: TRBV12-5
CDR3: CASGPGTVATQYF
DNA: TGTGCTAGTGGCCCCGGGACAGTGGCGACCCAGTACTTC

J: TRBJ1-2
length: 15
D: -
size: -
V: TRBV5-4
CDR3: CASSRQTPRVSGYTF
DNA: TGTGCCAGCAGCAGACAGACGCCCAGGGTCTCTGGCTACACCTTC

J: TRBJ2-6
length: 16
D: TRBD2
size: -
V: TRBV19
CDR3: CASSRGRASGANVLTF
DNA: TGTGCCAGTAGCCGGGGGAGGGCCTCTGGGGCCAACGTCCTGACTTTC

J: TRBJ2-7
length: 13
D: -
size: -
V: TRBV5-4
CDR3: CASSLPFGGEQYF
DNA: TGTGCCAGCAGCTTGCCCTTTGGCGGCGAGCAGTACTTC

J: TRBJ1-2
length: 12
D: -
size: -
V: TRBV20-1
CDR3: CSASDRGAGYTF
DNA: TGCAGTGCTAGTGATCGGGGGGCAGGCTACACCTTC

J: TRBJ1-5
length: 15
D: -
size: -
V: TRBV2
CDR3: CASSQDSAGNQPQHF
DNA: TGTGCCAGCAGTCAGGACAGTGCGGGCAATCAGCCCCAGCATTTT

J: TRBJ2-1
length: 17
D: TRBD2
size: -
V: TRBV4-2
CDR3: CASSQELTSGIYNEQFF
DNA: TGTGCCAGCAGCCAAGAATTGACTAGCGGGATATACAATGAGCAGTTCTTC

J: TRBJ2-7
length: 14
D: TRBD2
size: -
V: TRBV27
CDR3: CASKASGSSYEQYF
DNA: TGTGCCAGCAAGGCTAGCGGGAGCTCCTACGAGCAGTACTTC

J: TRBJ1-6
length: 17
D: TRBD1
size: few
V: TRBV4-3
CDR3: CASSQDPTGGKNSPLHF
DNA: TGCGCCAGCAGCCAAGATCCAACAGGGGGCAAAAATTCACCCCTCCACTTT

J: TRBJ1-5
length: 19
D: TRBD1
size: -
V: TRBV7-3
CDR3: CASSLRGLGQGRSNQPQHF
DNA: TGTGCCAGCAGCTTACGCGGGTTAGGACAGGGGAGGAGCAATCAGCCCCAGCATTTT

J: TRBJ2-7
length: 15
D: TRBD1
size: -
V: TRBV6-5
CDR3: CASSRSGQGNYEQYF
DNA: TGTGCCAGCAGTCGCTCAGGACAGGGGAACTACGAGCAGTACTTC

J: TRBJ2-1
length: 15
D: TRBD2
size: -
V: TRBV7-3
CDR3: CASSPTGGPGYEQFF
DNA: TGTGCCAGCAGCCCGACGGGAGGGCCGGGCTATGAGCAGTTCTTC

J: TRBJ1-5
length: 15
D: -
size: -
V: TRBV6-6
CDR3: CASIGGQGSNQPQHF
DNA: TGTGCCAGCATCGGGGGGCAGGGGAGCAATCAGCCCCAGCATTTT

J: TRBJ1-6
length: 14
D: -
size: -
V: TRBV6-4
CDR3: CASSSQGVDSPLHF
DNA: TGTGCCAGCAGCTCTCAAGGAGTCGATTCACCCCTCCACTTT

J: TRBJ2-5
length: 13
D: -
size: -
V: TRBV28
CDR3: CASSFQIQETQYF
DNA: TGTGCCAGCAGTTTTCAGATCCAAGAGACCCAGTACTTC

J: TRBJ2-3
length: 15
D: TRBD2
size: -
V: TRBV3-1/TRBV3-2
CDR3: CASSQSTSGTDTQYF
DNA: TGTGCCAGCAGCCAATCGACTAGCGGGACCGATACGCAGTATTTT

J: TRBJ2-1
length: 16
D: TRBD2
size: -
V: TRBV5-1
CDR3: CASSWQGLAGYNEQFF
DNA: TGCGCCAGCAGCTGGCAGGGCCTAGCGGGGTACAATGAGCAGTTCTTC

J: TRBJ1-3
length: 16
D: -
size: -
V: TRBV4-2
CDR3: CASSQAGSRSGNTIYF
DNA: TGTGCCAGCAGCCAAGCTGGGTCGAGGTCTGGAAACACCATATATTTT

J: TRBJ1-2
length: 14
D: -
size: -
V: TRBV6-1
CDR3: CASSEVRFTYGYTF
DNA: TGTGCCAGCAGTGAAGTCAGATTTACCTATGGCTACACCTTC

J: TRBJ2-7
length: 16
D: -
size: -
V: TRBV15
CDR3: CATSREWNSGSYEQYF
DNA: TGTGCCACCAGCAGAGAGTGGAACAGTGGGTCCTACGAGCAGTACTTC

J: TRBJ2-5
length: 15
D: TRBD2
size: once
V: TRBV6-5
CDR3: CASRMTSGSIGTQYF
DNA: TGTGCCAGCAGGATGACTAGCGGGAGTATCGGGACCCAGTACTTC

J: TRBJ2-1
length: 16
D: TRBD2
size: -
V: TRBV6-2/TRBV6-3
CDR3: CASSCSLAGVYNEQFF
DNA: TGTGCCAGCAGCTGCTCCCTAGCGGGAGTCTACAATGAGCAGTTCTTC

J: TRBJ2-2
length: 15
D: -
size: -
V: TRBV6-5
CDR3: CASSYSGTQNGELFF
DNA: TGTGCCAGCAGCTACTCCGGGACTCAGAACGGGGAGCTGTTTTTT